One sample yielded the 17 T cell receptor beta chains listed below, sequenced in a study of TIL therapy for anti-PD-1-resistant metastatic lung cancer (dated by TCRdb to the early 2020s). The immunoSEQ v3 hsTCRB kit was used to amplify TCR beta CDR3 regions from genomic DNA through bias-controlled multiplex PCR. TCRdb took over this immuneACCESS table, retaining in-frame rearrangements with V and J assigned. Such tables are incomplete; in checked studies, under half of the missing clones stem from an unresolved V gene, and the remainder is unexplained. The sample records roughly 92,000 clones, about two thirds of which are singletons. The ten largest clones take up roughly 9.7% of the sample. The time point label corresponds to: pre-treatment sample, taken before nivolumab and TIL therapy. The baseline tumor samples, taken from the same resection that was used to grow TIL, were excised metastases, most often pleural nodules or supraclavicular lymph nodes.

This specimen was tumor tissue, taken at baseline. The receptor set was obtained from a person aged 25 to 80 with non-small cell lung cancer.

The J gene is TRBJ1-1, the V gene TRBV7-9, with D perhaps TRBD1 (6 bases). CDR1 and CDR2 (germline): SEHNR, FQNEAQ (reference sequence). The CDR3 consists of 18 residues. V was shortened by 1 base and J by 1 base, with 19 bases between the two germline ends. The CDR3, as DNA: TGTGCCAGCAGCTTAGATCGGGTGTGGGGGGCGCGGAACACTGAAGCTTTCTTT. It translates to CASSLDRVWGARNTEAFF. The full variable domain, rest sourced from reference TRBV7-9 and TRBJ1-1, is DTGVSQNPRHKITKRGQNVTFRCDPISEHNRLYWYRQTLGQGPEFLTYFQNEAQLEKSRLLSDRFSAERPKGSFSTLEIQRTEQGDSAMYLCASSLDRVWGARNTEAFFGQGTRLTVV.

The CDR3 nucleotides read TGCGCCAGCAGCCAAGTGGCTAGAAGCTCCTACAATGAGCAGTTCTTC. This gives the protein CASSQVARSSYNEQFF. The genes are TRBV4-3 and TRBJ2-1; no definite D call. The CDR3 has 16 amino acids. Germline CDR1 LGHNA, CDR2 YSLEER. V lost 1 base and J lost 0, with 10 bases in between.

This clone was picked up a small number of times. The chain combines TRBV7-6 with TRBJ2-3, with D maybe TRBD1 (5 bases). The germline V gene encodes CDR1 SGHVS and CDR2 FNYEAQ. This CDR3 is 15 amino acids long. Trimming took 4 bases from V and 6 from J, leaving 17 bases between them. CDR3 in DNA: TGTGCCAGCAGCTCCTCAGGGCAAACAGCGGATACGCAGTATTTT. Translation gives CASSSSGQTADTQYF.

This sequence joins TRBV5-1 and TRBJ1-3; a possible D gene is TRBD1 (5 bases). This CDR3 has 16 residues. Germline-derived CDR1 and CDR2 are SGHRS and YFSETQ. V lost 4 bases and J lost 0, with 14 bases in between. The DNA of the CDR3 is TGCGCCAGCAGCGGGGGACGTCGAGGCTCTGGAAACACCATATATTTT. Amino acids: CASSGGRRGSGNTIYF.

This clone was seen a handful of times. This chain joins TRBV5-4 and TRBJ1-5, with D perhaps matching TRBD1 (5 bases). The ends were cut back, 2 bases at V and 5 bases at J, with 11 bases in the middle. The germline CDR1 and CDR2 sequences are SGHNT and YYREEE (reference sequence). The CDR3 spans 14 residues. CDR3 region: CASSFGTDDQPQHF. The CDR3 DNA sequence: TGTGCCAGCAGCTTCGGGACCGATGATCAGCCCCAGCATTTT.

This chain links TRBV7-8 with TRBJ2-1; 8 nucleotides align to TRBD1. Germline V CDR1 and CDR2: SGHVS, FQNEAQ. The junction had 7 bases not matched to a gene; V was cut back by 5 bases and J by 13 bases. The CDR3 consists of 12 residues. CDR3 protein: CASSQDRAPQFF. For the CDR3, the DNA is TGTGCCAGCAGCCAGGACAGGGCCCCCCAGTTCTTC.

This clone was found many times. The chain carries TRBV5-1 and TRBJ2-7; maybe TRBD2 (6 bases). Germline loops: CDR1 SGHRS, CDR2 YFSETQ. V was clipped by 4 bases and J by 3 bases, with 11 bases between them. This CDR3 has 13 amino acids. CDR3 nucleotide sequence: TGCGCCAGCAGCCCCGGGGGAGGCTACGAGCAGTACTTC. Protein sequence: CASSPGGGYEQYF.

V usage is TRBV6-2 or TRBV6-3 and J usage is TRBJ2-7; weak D call: TRBD1 (5 bases). CDR1 is MNHEY, CDR2 SVGEGT, per germline. The CDR3 sequence is 14 residues long. Trimming took off 3 bases at V and 2 bases at J, with 11 bases between the two ends. The CDR3 DNA reads TGTGCCAGCAGTTATCTATGGGGCCCCTACGAGCAGTACTTC. Translated: CASSYLWGPYEQYF.

The chain recombines TRBV27 with TRBJ1-2, with TRBD1 as a possible D gene (5 bases). This CDR3 is 11 amino acids long. V dropped 11 bases and J dropped 4 bases, with 11 bases sitting between them. Germline CDR1 MNHEY, CDR2 SMNVEV (reference sequence). This CDR3 is CASGGLYGYTF. The DNA of the CDR3 is TGTGCCTCCGGGGGTCTCTATGGCTACACCTTC.

The gene calls are TRBV29-1 and TRBJ2-7; D might be TRBD2 (6 bases). Trimming shortened V by 0 bases and J by 0 bases, and 12 bases separated the two germline ends. The CDR3 consists of 15 residues. Germline-derived CDR1 and CDR2 are SQVTM and ANQGSEA. This CDR3 reads CSVEEASGSSYEQYF. The CDR3 DNA sequence: TGCAGCGTTGAAGAGGCGAGCGGGTCCTCCTACGAGCAGTACTTC.

This clone was seen more than once but under ten times. CDR3 in amino acids: CSVTGDSGTAFF. CDR3 nucleotide sequence: TGCAGCGTTACCGGAGATTCAGGGACGGCTTTCTTT. This chain joins TRBV29-1 and TRBJ1-1, with D possibly TRBD1 on 5 matching bases. Between the trimmed V and J ends, which lost 5 bases and 11 bases, there was a span of 18 bases. Germline loops: CDR1 SQVTM, CDR2 ANQGSEA. This CDR3 comprises 12 residues.

The chain employs TRBV6-5 and TRBJ2-5; 9 bases match TRBD1. The germline V gene has CDR1 MNHEY and CDR2 SVGAGI. Germline trimming cut 6 bases from V and 3 bases from J; bases unmatched to any gene: 8. The CDR3 extends over 15 amino acids. The CDR3 reads CASRLGQGGKETQYF. For the CDR3, the DNA is TGTGCCAGCAGATTGGGACAGGGCGGAAAAGAGACCCAGTACTTC.

V and J are TRBV14 and TRBJ2-7; TRBD2 aligns across 9 bases. The V gene's germline CDR1 is SGHDN and CDR2 FVKESK. After removal of 2 bases from V and 3 bases from J, the junction contained 5 bases not matched to a gene. The CDR3 sequence is 15 residues long. The CDR3 DNA reads TGTGCCAGCAGCCAACAGCTAGCGGGGATCTACGAGCAGTACTTC. Translating gives CASSQQLAGIYEQYF.

DNA for the CDR3: TGCGCCAGCAGTGACCCGGGACAGGGATATGAAAAACTGTTTTTT. It is translated as CASSDPGQGYEKLFF. The genes are TRBV10-2 and TRBJ1-4; 9 nucleotides agree with TRBD1. This CDR3 has 15 residues. From germline, CDR1 is WSHSY and CDR2 SAAADI. V was clipped by 3 bases and J by 6 bases; unmatched bases: 5.

The CDR3 nucleotides are TGTGCCAGCAGCGTGGGCGGGGGCTCCTACAATGAGCAGTTCTTC. Translation: CASSVGGGSYNEQFF. This rearrangement joins TRBV9 to TRBJ2-1; 7 positions agree with TRBD2. The V gene's germline CDR1 is SGDLS and CDR2 YYNGEE. The junction had 2 bases not matched to a gene; V was cut back by 2 bases and J by 0 bases. CDR3 length: 15 residues.

V and J are TRBV6-6 and TRBJ2-3; D is ambiguous. V shed 0 bases and J shed 3 bases, with 4 bases lying between them. Germline CDR1 MNHNY, CDR2 SVGAGI (reference sequence). The CDR3 loop spans 13 amino acids. The CDR3 sequence is CASSYSETDTQYF. The CDR3 nucleotides are TGTGCCAGCAGTTACTCGGAGACAGATACGCAGTATTTT.

The J gene is TRBJ1-2, the V gene TRBV6-5; TRBD1 matches at 8 bases. Germline CDR1 reads MNHEY; CDR2 reads SVGAGI. V lost 5 bases to trimming and J lost 5 bases; unmatched junction nucleotides: 10. CDR3 length: 15 residues. CDR3 nucleotide sequence: TGTGCCAGCAGTCCTACAGGGGGAAGTAGTTATGGCTACACCTTC. It specifies CASSPTGGSSYGYTF.